This T cell receptor beta chain was sequenced during a study of human T cells and chemical hapten exposure. Study-wide background: TCR yield per sample varied, mainly due to pooled library volumes. General study findings and limits: Sensitizing with DPC caused no change in TCRs above 1 in 1000 frequency.

Germline loops: CDR1 DFQATT, CDR2 SNEGSKA (reference sequence). The CDR3 is 13 amino acids. V lost 3 bases to trimming and J lost 3 bases, with 9 bases between them. A word on this clonotype: Its antigen is currently unknown.

Unfractionated whole blood yielded the extracted total RNA. The library attached unique molecular identifiers to individual cDNA molecules. Under the authors' procedure: There were a median of approximately 100,000 TCRs per sample, with a range from roughly 23,224 to 750,000. TCRdb called the reads again in MiXCR, with one record for every CDR3 protein. The V and J calls here are based on TCRdb, not the publication. The profile shows about 120,000 distinct CDR3 sequences, 8.5% to 9% of them singletons. The sequenced sample consisted of whole blood. The origin of this receptor is a human donor in good health. Some clones in this sample may be carry-over from other donors' samples. V gene TRBV20-1 combines with J gene TRBJ1-5; D uncertain. CDR3 residues: CSASTGDNQPQHF. CDR3 in DNA: TGCAGTGCTAGCACCGGAGACAATCAGCCCCAGCATTTT.